This paragraph covers one T cell receptor (beta chain) sequence. This specimen comes from a study of cytomegalovirus exposure and HLA in healthy donors. Germline V gene data show CDR1 as SGDLS and CDR2 as YYNGEE. With 4 bases removed from V and 4 bases from J, the gap between germline ends came to 11 bases. The CDR3 runs 13 residues. The study ran its PCR with 60 Vbeta and 13 Jbeta primers. Data came from immunoSEQ multiplex PCR; TCRdb stores just in-frame clones and leaves some out. The sample holds 150,000 or so clones, roughly 79% seen once. The chain has TRBV9 and TRBJ1-2; D gene uncertain. The sequence was obtained from a man aged 45-60 years in good health and CMV-seropositive. Sequenced material: PBMCs. The CDR3: CASSSEVLYGYTF. CDR3 DNA sequence: TGTGCCAGCAGCTCCGAGGTCCTCTATGGCTACACCTTC.